The 9 T cell receptor beta chains given below trace back to one sample, sequenced in a study of PD-L1 blockade in urothelial cancer (dated by TCRdb to 2016 to 2017). The sample's time point, from its label and the paper: peripheral blood 6 weeks after treatment start. Library generation was performed with the immunoSEQ multiplex PCR assay. As stored in TCRdb, this immuneACCESS dataset retains in-frame rearrangements with V and J assigned. A fraction of the clones does not appear; measured against another copy, unresolved V genes explain less than half of the discrepancy, and the remainder lacks a known reason. This sample has 38,000 or so clones in its table, and roughly 82% of those were observed once. The ten largest account for over 9.5% of the sample. The sequencing here drew on PBMCs, taken around atezolizumab (anti-PD-L1) treatment. The source is a man aged 40-49 years with urothelial cancer.

This chain links TRBV11-2 with TRBJ2-7; TRBD2 matches at 10 bases. In germline, CDR1 is SGHAT, CDR2 FQNNGV. Losses at the gene ends were 3 bases for V and 2 bases for J; bases not matched to a gene: 10. The CDR3 contains 17 residues. In DNA form, the CDR3 reads TGTGCCAGCAGCTTCGTCAGCGGGAGGGCCAACCCCTACGAGCAGTACTTC. This translates into CASSFVSGRANPYEQYF.

The chain employs TRBV14 and TRBJ1-4; D might be TRBD1 (5 bases). The ends were cut back, 4 bases at V and 9 bases at J, with 15 bases in the middle. The germline V gene encodes CDR1 SGHDN and CDR2 FVKESK. The CDR3 is made up of 14 amino acids. In nucleotides, the CDR3 is TGTGCCAGCAGCCCCGCAGGGCTCAGTAAAAAACTGTTTTTT. Its translation: CASSPAGLSKKLFF.

The chain carries TRBV21-1 and TRBJ2-3; the listed D gene, TRBD2, was not tested against the DNA. TRBV21-1 is classified as a pseudogene. There are 16 residues in the CDR3. The CDR3 protein is CASRPGGGIQADTQYF. The CDR3 nucleotides read TGTGCCAGCAGACCCGGGGGGGGAATCCAGGCAGATACGCAGTATTTT.

Only one count was recorded for this clone. The V call is TRBV6-5, the J call TRBJ1-2, with 8 positions matching TRBD1. V shed 6 bases and J 4 bases; nucleotides not matched to a gene: 7. CDR1 and CDR2 from the germline V gene are MNHEY and SVGAGI. The CDR3 spans 14 residues. The CDR3 loop reads CASRDGQGTYGYTF. CDR3 nucleotides: TGTGCCAGCAGAGATGGACAGGGCACCTATGGCTACACCTTC.

The V and J genes are TRBV28 and TRBJ1-5; D not resolved. This CDR3 spans 13 amino acids. CDR1 and CDR2 (germline): MDHEN, SYDVKM. V shed 2 bases and J shed 5 bases, with 7 bases lying between them. The CDR3 DNA reads as TGTGCCAGCAGTTTAATCCCCGATCAGCCCCAGCATTTT. This encodes CASSLIPDQPQHF. The variable domain in full, with the rest retrieved from reference TRBV28 and TRBJ1-5, is DVKVTQSSRYLVKRTGEKVFLECVQDMDHENMFWYRQDPGLGLRLIYFSYDVKMKEKGDIPEGYSVSREKKERFSLILESASTNQTSMYLCASSLIPDQPQHFGDGTRLSIL.

The chain has TRBV5-1 and TRBJ2-7; 15 nucleotides match TRBD2. The CDR3 totals 17 residues. V lost 4 bases and J lost 2; bases outside the gene matches: 7. Germline CDR1 and CDR2: SGHRS and YFSETQ. The CDR3 sequence: CASSQTGTSGRTYEQYF. In DNA, the CDR3 is TGCGCCAGCAGCCAAACCGGGACTAGCGGGAGGACCTACGAGCAGTACTTC.

The chain employs TRBV27 and TRBJ2-7; 7 bases match TRBD1. The CDR3 is made up of 15 amino acids. Germline trimming cut 2 bases from V and 6 bases from J; bases unmatched to any gene: 10. Germline CDR1 reads MNHEY; CDR2 reads SMNVEV (reference sequence). The CDR3 sequence: CASSLEGQSATEQYF. CDR3 coding DNA: TGTGCCAGCAGTTTAGAGGGACAGTCAGCCACCGAGCAGTACTTC.

This clone was recorded a few times. V gene TRBV5-4 combines with J gene TRBJ2-2; possibly TRBD2 for D (5 bases). Germline V gene data show CDR1 as SGHNT and CDR2 as YYREEE (reference sequence). The CDR3 is made up of 13 amino acids. Trimming cost V 4 bases and J 3 bases, with 7 bases left between them. CDR3 coding DNA: TGTGCCAGCAGCCAGCGGTACACCGGGGAGCTGTTTTTT. Translation: CASSQRYTGELFF.

The chain links TRBV28 to TRBJ2-7, with 10 positions matching TRBD2. V lost 6 bases, J lost 2 bases, and 7 bases stayed unmatched. Germline assignment: CDR1 MDHEN and CDR2 SYDVKM. CDR3 length: 15 amino acids. The CDR3 sequence is CASSPRLAGPYEQYF. In nucleotides, the CDR3 is TGTGCCAGCAGCCCCCGACTAGCGGGCCCCTACGAGCAGTACTTC.